One sample yielded the 25 T cell receptor beta chains listed below, sequenced in a study of chemoradiotherapy in HPV16-positive cancers. Clones were read by immunoSEQ multiplex PCR, and TCRdb kept only the in-frame ones, dropping some. The table has over 8,000 clones, about 89% seen once. The sequenced sample was blood, obtained from a patient who underwent chemoradiotherapy. The receptors derive from a human donor with HPV-associated anogenital cancer.

The J gene is TRBJ2-3, the V gene TRBV10-2; 7 bases align to TRBD2. With V trimmed by 6 bases and J by 1 base, 4 bases remained unmatched. The length of the CDR3 is 14 residues. The germline CDR1 and CDR2 sequences are WSHSY and SAAADI. CDR3 amino acids: CASSRSGGTDTQYF. The CDR3 bases are TGCGCCAGCAGCCGCAGCGGGGGCACAGATACGCAGTATTTT.

The chain has TRBV5-4 and TRBJ2-6; 10 bases match TRBD1. CDR1 SGHNT and CDR2 YYREEE come from the germline V gene (reference sequence). The CDR3 length is 18 residues. J gave up 0 bases and V 2 bases, and 5 bases lay outside the gene matches. The CDR3 loop is CASSLGRDRGSGANVLTF. In nucleotides, the CDR3 is TGTGCCAGCAGCTTAGGCCGGGACAGGGGCTCTGGGGCCAACGTCCTGACTTTC.

V is TRBV19 and J is TRBJ2-5; the match to TRBD1 covers 9 bases. V lost 6 bases and J lost 1; bases outside the gene matches: 3. CDR1 and CDR2 from the germline V gene are LNHDA and SQIVND (reference sequence). The CDR3 contains 14 residues. Written as DNA, the CDR3 is TGTGCCAGTAGGGGACAGGGCGCCCAAGAGACCCAGTACTTC. It translates to CASRGQGAQETQYF.

The J gene is TRBJ2-2, the V gene TRBV6-1; 7 bases are a match to TRBD1. The CDR3 extends over 16 amino acids. Losses at the gene ends were 4 bases for V and 4 bases for J; bases not matched to a gene: 9. From germline, CDR1 is MNHNS and CDR2 SASEGT. The CDR3 nucleotides read TGTGCCAGCAGTGTATACCGGGACAGCGGCACCGGGGAGCTGTTTTTT. It encodes CASSVYRDSGTGELFF.

This chain connects TRBV7-7 to TRBJ2-5, with D perhaps TRBD2 (5 bases). The length of the CDR3 is 16 residues. Trimming pared 1 base from V and 2 bases from J, leaving 14 bases between. Germline V lookup: CDR1 SSHAT, CDR2 FNYEAQ (reference sequence). The CDR3 DNA is TGTGCCAGCAGCTTAGAACGAGTTTCGGGACAAGAGACCCAGTACTTC. As protein: CASSLERVSGQETQYF.

The chain employs TRBV5-6 and TRBJ2-5; D is unresolved. The DNA end favors TRBJ2-7, so the J call may be wrong. Germline V gene sequence: CDR1 SGHDT, CDR2 YYEEEE. The CDR3 has 12 residues. The CDR3: CASSLLVGEQYF. The CDR3 bases are TGTGCCAGCAGCTTGTTAGTCGGCGAGCAGTACTTC.

This clone appeared a single time. CDR3 nucleotides: TGTGCCAGCAGCTTTCCGGACAGGGGCCAGTATGGCTACACCTTC. Translation gives CASSFPDRGQYGYTF. This chain connects TRBV5-4 to TRBJ1-2, with 9 bases matching TRBD1. V lost 2 bases to trimming and J lost 5 bases; unmatched junction nucleotides: 7. The CDR3 consists of 15 residues. Germline V gives CDR1 SGHNT, CDR2 YYREEE (reference sequence).

J is TRBJ2-7 and V is TRBV7-5; the DNA was not compared with TRBD1, the D call given in the table. TRBV7-5 is a listed pseudogene. This CDR3 comprises 17 residues. DNA for the CDR3: TGTGCCAGAAGCTCATACACCTCCGGGACAGCCCCTATCGAGCAGTACGTC. Translating it yields CARSSYTSGTAPIEQYV.

In its sample, this clone was seen once. The chain employs TRBV5-1 and TRBJ2-3, with D uncertain. The V and J ends lost 0 bases and 5 bases respectively, with 7 bases between them. Germline CDR1 and CDR2: SGHRS and YFSETQ. This CDR3 spans 13 amino acids. DNA for the CDR3: TGCGCCAGCAGCTTGGTAAGGGTAGATACGCAGTATTTT. This translates into CASSLVRVDTQYF.

The rearrangement links TRBV4-1 to TRBJ2-1; 12 bases match TRBD2. Germline-derived CDR1 and CDR2 are MGHRA and YSYEKL. Trimming cost V 2 bases and J 7 bases; bases outside gene matches: 9. This CDR3 has 17 amino acids. Here the CDR3 reads CASSQIPTSGGYNEQFF. The CDR3 DNA sequence: TGCGCCAGCAGCCAAATACCGACTAGCGGGGGATATAATGAGCAGTTCTTC.

The chain carries TRBV11-2 and TRBJ2-7; D call uncertain. The CDR3 spans 12 residues. V lost 1 base and J lost 1, with 2 bases in between. The germline V gene encodes CDR1 SGHAT and CDR2 FQNNGV. The CDR3 nucleotides are TGTGCCAGCAGCTTAGGGTCCTACGAGCAGTACGTC. It specifies CASSLGSYEQYV.

V gene TRBV7-9 combines with J gene TRBJ2-3; TRBD2 matches 10 bases. This CDR3 contains 17 residues. V dropped 5 bases and J dropped 3; count of bases not matched to a gene: 11. Germline loops: CDR1 SEHNR, CDR2 FQNEAQ (reference sequence). The CDR3 DNA is TGTGCCAGCAGCGCCCCCAGCGGGGGGGTAAGAACAGATACGCAGTATTTT. Its protein product is CASSAPSGGVRTDTQYF.

The CDR3 nucleotides read TGTGCCAGCAGCCCCCCCGCCGGGACTAGGCAGAATGAGCAGTTCTTC. Its protein is CASSPPAGTRQNEQFF. The gene calls are TRBV7-2 and TRBJ2-1; TRBD2 matches at 8 bases. This CDR3 contains 16 residues. With 5 bases clipped from V and 7 bases from J, the junction kept 13 bases outside the gene matches. The V gene's germline CDR1 is SGHTA and CDR2 FQGNSA. The complete variable domain, with remaining parts taken from reference TRBV7-2 and TRBJ2-1, reads GAGVSQSPSNKVTEKGKDVELRCDPISGHTALYWYRQSLGQGLEFLIYFQGNSAPDKSGLPSDRFSAERTGGSVSTLTIQRTQQEDSAVYLCASSPPAGTRQNEQFFGPGTRLTVL.

In its sample, this clone was seen once. The V gene is TRBV29-1, the J gene TRBJ1-2; 10 bases fit TRBD1. The CDR3 totals 14 residues. Germline trimming cut 5 bases from V and 7 bases from J; bases unmatched to any gene: 10. The germline gives CDR1 SQVTM, CDR2 ANQGSEA. The CDR3 nucleotides read TGCAGCGTTACTCCGGGACAGGGGTCTCCTGGCTACACCTTC. It translates to CSVTPGQGSPGYTF. The full variable domain, with the rest looked up from reference TRBV29-1 and TRBJ1-2, is SAVISQKPSRDICQRGTSLTIQCQVDSQVTMMFWYRQQPGQSLTLIATANQGSEATYESGFVIDKFPISRPNLTFSTLTVSNMSPEDSSIYLCSVTPGQGSPGYTFGSGTRLTVV.

The chain employs TRBV5-6 and TRBJ1-1; maybe TRBD1 (5 bases). This CDR3 is 18 amino acids long. Germline loops: CDR1 SGHDT, CDR2 YYEEEE. V was cut by 6 bases and J by 0 bases, with 24 bases left in between. The CDR3 region is CASTWTGVGVLVNTEAFF. CDR3 sequence (DNA): TGTGCCAGCACTTGGACGGGTGTGGGGGTCCTGGTGAACACTGAAGCTTTCTTT.

The chain is built from TRBV30 and TRBJ2-6; weak D call: TRBD2 (7 bases). V shed 1 base and J shed 1 base, with 8 bases lying between them. Germline V gene sequence: CDR1 GTSNPN, CDR2 SVGIG (reference sequence). The CDR3 extends over 15 amino acids. CDR3: CAWSEGGSGANVLTF. In DNA form, the CDR3 reads TGTGCCTGGAGTGAGGGGGGGTCTGGGGCCAACGTCCTGACTTTC.

This sequence joins TRBV2 and TRBJ2-3; D could derive from TRBD1 or TRBD2 (5 bases each). The CDR3 is made up of 13 amino acids. The V gene's germline CDR1 is SNHLY and CDR2 FYNNEI. The ends were cut back, 6 bases at V and 6 bases at J, with 13 bases in the middle. CDR3 nucleotides: TGTGCCAGCAGAGGGACCGCCGTGGATACGCAGTATTTT. Its translation is CASRGTAVDTQYF. The full variable domain, with the rest looked up from reference TRBV2 and TRBJ2-3, is EPEVTQTPSHQVTQMGQEVILRCVPISNHLYFYWYRQILGQKVEFLVSFYNNEISEKSEIFDDQFSVERPDGSNFTLKIRSTKLEDSAMYFCASRGTAVDTQYFGPGTRLTVL.

The V and J genes are TRBV23-1 and TRBJ1-1; TRBD1 might be the D (6 bases). TRBV23-1 is flagged as an ORF with uncertain function. The CDR3 is made up of 14 amino acids. The ends were cut back, 2 bases at V and 3 bases at J, with 10 bases in the middle. CDR3 amino acids: CASSQNGGDTEAFF. The DNA of the CDR3 is TGCGCCAGCAGTCAAAACGGGGGCGACACTGAAGCTTTCTTT.

This clone occurred a few times. The gene calls are TRBV5-4 and TRBJ2-5; TRBD2 aligns across 8 bases. The V and J ends lost 4 bases and 2 bases, in that order; junction bases with no gene match: 13. The germline V gene has CDR1 SGHNT and CDR2 YYREEE (reference sequence). This CDR3 is built from 17 residues. CDR3 DNA: TGTGCCAGCAGCCCCCAAACCGGGGGGGCGGAACAAGAGACCCAGTACTTC. Amino acid sequence: CASSPQTGGAEQETQYF.

This chain links TRBV6-1 with TRBJ2-1, with D uncertain. Germline V gives CDR1 MNHNS, CDR2 SASEGT. This CDR3 comprises 13 residues. The V gene lost 6 bases and the J gene lost 8 bases, with 14 bases spanning the gap. This CDR3 reads CASRNPVLDEQFF. Written as DNA, the CDR3 is TGTGCCAGCAGAAACCCAGTTCTGGATGAGCAGTTCTTC.

The J gene is TRBJ2-2, the V gene TRBV5-4, with 9 bases identical to TRBD1. The germline gives CDR1 SGHNT, CDR2 YYREEE (reference sequence). This CDR3 has 15 amino acids. J lost 5 bases, V lost 4 bases, and 6 bases had no gene match. CDR3: CASSPRDRVTGELFF. The DNA of the CDR3 is TGTGCCAGCAGCCCACGGGACAGGGTAACCGGGGAGCTGTTTTTT.

The V gene is TRBV5-5, the J gene TRBJ2-4; D call uncertain. Germline V gives CDR1 SGHKS, CDR2 YYEKEE (reference sequence). CDR3 length equals 14 residues. Trimming removed 4 bases at V and 1 base at J, with 9 bases between. The CDR3: CASSAAGAKNIQYF. The CDR3 nucleotides are TGTGCCAGCAGCGCCGCTGGGGCCAAAAACATTCAGTACTTC.

This sequence joins TRBV29-1 and TRBJ2-1; 8 bases agree with TRBD2. Germline values: CDR1 SQVTM, CDR2 ANQGSEA. V lost 7 bases to trimming and J lost 6 bases; unmatched junction nucleotides: 8. The CDR3 is 13 amino acids. In nucleotides, the CDR3 is TGCAGCGCCGAACGGCTAGCGGGCAATGAGCAGTTCTTC. Protein sequence: CSAERLAGNEQFF.

This chain connects TRBV6-1 to TRBJ1-5, with 7 nucleotides matching TRBD1. CDR3 length: 14 amino acids. Germline CDR1 and CDR2: MNHNS and SASEGT. With V trimmed by 6 bases and J by 5 bases, 7 bases remained unmatched. The CDR3 sequence: CASRPRGQHQPQHF. Written as DNA, the CDR3 is TGTGCCAGCAGACCAAGGGGACAGCATCAGCCCCAGCATTTT.

This sequence joins TRBV7-6 and TRBJ2-5, with 12 bases lining up with TRBD2. The CDR3 extends over 14 amino acids. J gave up 5 bases and V 5 bases, and 3 bases lay outside the gene matches. Germline CDR1 reads SGHVS; CDR2 reads FNYEAQ. CDR3 in amino acids: CASSAGTSGETQYF. Written as DNA, the CDR3 is TGTGCCAGCAGCGCCGGGACTAGCGGGGAGACCCAGTACTTC.